This T cell receptor (beta chain) is drawn from a study of blood T cell repertoires in COVID-19. About the study: Italy, Spain and the United States were the sources of the convalescent and acute COVID-19 samples. Sources were T cells, B-cell-depleted T cells, or PBMCs; the material itself was cDNA or gDNA.

TCRdb's table, derived via immunoSEQ multiplex PCR, lists solely in-frame clones and lacks some. The sample has more than 100,000 clones; roughly 78% are singletons. The CDR3 loop spans 15 amino acids. J was trimmed by 1 base and V by 2 bases; bases with no gene match: 6. Germline V CDR1 and CDR2: GTSNPN, SVGIG (reference sequence). The V and J genes are TRBV30 and TRBJ1-2; 8 bases match TRBD1. Sequencing input: peripheral blood. The receptor's source is a man aged 55 to 69 with active or convalescent COVID-19. CDR3 protein: CAWSQGQVINYGYTF. CDR3 sequence (DNA): TGTGCCTGGAGTCAGGGACAGGTTATTAACTATGGCTACACCTTC.